Listed below are T cell receptor beta chains from one sample, sequenced in a study of T-cell reconstitution after alpha-beta-depleted transplantation in children. TCRdb ran MiXCR on the PCR reads and lists one entry per CDR3 protein. This table has about 90,000 distinct CDR3 sequences, 15% to 17% appearing once. Sequenced material: PBMCs, mostly from graft donor cells, taken 180 days after TCRalphabeta/CD19-depleted stem cell transplant. The receptors originated from a male patient between 2 and 15 years old who had a stem cell transplant for acute lymphoblastic leukemia, so the T cells may come from the graft donor. Both conserved end residues are part of each CDR3. D genes are given only for firm matches. Some rows have no size entry. The others give once, few or many, or a class for an expanded clone.

>TRBJ2-3|TRBV5-1|TRBD1|few
CASSLGQGALDTQYF
TGCGCCAGCAGCTTGGGACAGGGGGCTCTGGATACGCAGTATTTT
>TRBJ2-7|TRBV12-3/TRBV12-4|.|.
CASSGGLGEQYF
TGTGCCAGCAGCGGGGGATTGGGCGAGCAGTACTTC
>TRBJ2-7|TRBV27|.|many
CASSRGGAGLSYEQYF
TGTGCCAGCAGTCGAGGTGGGGCAGGACTCTCCTACGAGCAGTACTTC
>TRBJ2-1|TRBV6-6|.|few
CASTPRRYNEQFF
TGTGCCAGCACCCCCAGACGGTACAATGAGCAGTTCTTC
>TRBJ2-7|TRBV20-1|TRBD2|few
CSASMPGRGSYEQYF
TGCAGTGCTAGTATGCCGGGGAGGGGATCCTACGAGCAGTACTTC
>TRBJ2-2|TRBV5-1|TRBD2|many
CASSPQAGGNTGELFF
TGCGCCAGCAGTCCACAGGCGGGAGGAAACACCGGGGAGCTGTTTTTT
>TRBJ1-1|TRBV12-3/TRBV12-4|.|few
CAILRARSGGTEAFF
TGTGCCATCCTCCGTGCCCGCAGCGGGGGAACTGAAGCTTTCTTT
>TRBJ1-2|TRBV5-1|TRBD1|.
CASSFWTGDDYGYPF
TGCGCCAGCAGCTTCTGGACAGGGGACGACTATGGCTACCCCTTC
>TRBJ1-1|TRBV15|.|few
CATSRDAAAINTEAFF
TGTGCCACCAGCAGAGATGCGGCAGCCATTAACACTGAAGCTTTCTTT
>TRBJ1-4|TRBV10-3|.|.
CAISDGWDTIF
TGTGCCATCAGTGATGGGTGGGACACAATTTTT
>TRBJ1-4|TRBV7-2|.|few
CASSTRPGSTNEKLFF
TGTGCCAGCAGCACCCGACCAGGATCAACTAATGAAAAACTGTTTTTT
>TRBJ2-7|TRBV3-1|TRBD1|few
CASSPWTGDEQYF
TGTGCCAGCAGCCCCTGGACAGGGGACGAGCAGTACTTC
>TRBJ2-1|TRBV9|.|.
CASSVALGPPKGFF
TGTGCCAGCAGCGTAGCTTTAGGTCCCCCGAAGGGGTTCTTC
>TRBJ2-2|TRBV10-1|.|few
CASSAYRNTGELFF
TGCGCCAGCAGCGCCTACAGGAACACCGGGGAGCTGTTTTTT
>TRBJ1-4|TRBV5-1|.|many
CASSLSRGAGEKLFF
TGCGCCAGCAGCTTGAGTCGGGGCGCTGGTGAAAAACTGTTTTTT
>TRBJ1-3|TRBV9|.|.
CASSVLSFSGNTIYF
TGTGCCAGCAGCGTTCTGAGCTTCTCTGGAAACACCATATATTTT
>TRBJ2-1|TRBV7-9|TRBD2|medium-sized
CASSPASGGARTYNEQFF
TGTGCCAGCAGCCCCGCTAGCGGGGGGGCCAGGACCTACAATGAGCAGTTCTTC
>TRBJ1-2|TRBV5-1|.|few
CASSLGPEGYGYTF
TGCGCCAGCAGCTTGGGACCCGAAGGATATGGCTACACCTTC
>TRBJ1-3|TRBV29-1|TRBD1|few
CSAWTGSGNTIYF
TGCAGCGCATGGACAGGCTCTGGAAACACCATATATTTT
>TRBJ2-6|TRBV29-1|.|.
CSVARTVPISGANVLTF
TGCAGCGTTGCCAGGACAGTCCCGATCTCTGGGGCCAACGTCCTGACTTTC
>TRBJ2-1|TRBV5-1|TRBD1|.
CASSLRDRSLNEQFF
TGCGCCAGCAGCTTGCGGGACAGGAGCCTCAATGAGCAGTTCTTC
>TRBJ2-3|TRBV7-9|TRBD2|.
CASSLSPGLASTDTQYF
TGTGCCAGCAGCTTATCCCCGGGACTAGCGAGCACAGATACGCAGTATTTT
>TRBJ1-1|TRBV12-3/TRBV12-4|.|.
CASSLGGAFF
TGTGCCAGCAGTTTGGGAGGAGCTTTCTTT
>TRBJ2-2|TRBV3-1|TRBD2|few
CASSQGTSVSGELFF
TGTGCCAGCAGCCAAGGGACTAGCGTCTCCGGGGAGCTGTTTTTT
>TRBJ2-1|TRBV2|TRBD1|.
CASPTGGSSYNEQFF
TGTGCCAGCCCGACAGGGGGTAGCTCCTACAATGAGCAGTTCTTC
>TRBJ2-1|TRBV12-3/TRBV12-4|.|.
CASSLAPEGVYNEQFF
TGTGCCAGCAGTTTAGCCCCAGAGGGGGTTTACAATGAGCAGTTCTTC
>TRBJ2-1|TRBV4-1|TRBD2|many
CASSQGTRDEQFF
TGCGCCAGCAGCCAAGGGACTAGGGATGAGCAGTTCTTC
>TRBJ2-1|TRBV12-3/TRBV12-4|.|.
CASSFSGGMTRNEQFF
TGTGCCAGCAGTTTCAGCGGAGGGATGACTCGGAATGAGCAGTTCTTC
>TRBJ1-6|TRBV14|TRBD1|.
CASSLRTGGRSPLHF
TGTGCCAGCAGCCTCAGAACAGGGGGCCGTTCACCCCTCCACTTT
>TRBJ2-5|TRBV7-7|TRBD1|.
CASSPTGTGRWQETQYF
TGTGCCAGCAGCCCTACGGGGACAGGGAGGTGGCAAGAGACCCAGTACTTC
>TRBJ2-1|TRBV3-1|TRBD2|many
CASSLTTSGVTYNEQFF
TGTGCCAGCAGCCTAACGACTAGCGGGGTGACCTACAATGAGCAGTTCTTC
>TRBJ2-3|TRBV7-2|.|few
CASTLDGGRMDTQYF
TGTGCCAGCACCCTAGATGGGGGCCGAATGGATACGCAGTATTTT
>TRBJ1-6|TRBV7-2|.|.
CASSLYDSPLHF
TGTGCCAGCAGCTTATATGATTCACCCCTCCACTTT
>TRBJ2-1|TRBV7-9|.|few
CASSPLRGGKAYNEQFF
TGTGCCAGCAGCCCCCTACGTGGGGGGAAGGCATACAATGAGCAGTTCTTC
>TRBJ2-2|TRBV6-6|.|few
CASSYRVSGELFF
TGTGCCAGCAGTTACAGGGTGTCCGGGGAGCTGTTTTTT
>TRBJ1-5|TRBV20-1|.|.
CSAQTGNQPQHF
TGCAGTGCTCAGACAGGCAATCAGCCCCAGCATTTT
>TRBJ2-1|TRBV12-5|TRBD2|few
CASGYSGGAYNEQFF
TGTGCTAGTGGCTATAGCGGGGGGGCCTACAATGAGCAGTTCTTC
>TRBJ1-2|TRBV12-3/TRBV12-4|.|few
CASSLAWRRNYGYTF
TGTGCCAGCAGTTTAGCGTGGCGGCGGAACTATGGCTACACCTTC
>TRBJ2-2|TRBV24-1|TRBD2|.
CATSDSGGVTGELFF
TGTGCCACCAGTGACAGCGGGGGGGTGACCGGGGAGCTGTTTTTT
>TRBJ2-3|TRBV6-5|TRBD2|few
CASSYGGWGLAGTDTQYF
TGTGCCAGCAGTTACGGGGGTTGGGGACTAGCGGGCACAGATACGCAGTATTTT
>TRBJ1-1|TRBV5-1|.|.
CASSLAVTAEAFF
TGCGCCAGCAGCTTGGCCGTCACAGCTGAAGCTTTCTTT
>TRBJ1-5|TRBV20-1|.|many
CSARDSKGGNQPQHF
TGCAGTGCTAGAGATTCGAAAGGGGGCAATCAGCCCCAGCATTTT
>TRBJ1-6|TRBV20-1|.|.
CSATGLLGGGDSPLHF
TGCAGTGCTACTGGGCTCCTCGGGGGAGGGGATTCACCCCTCCACTTT
>TRBJ2-7|TRBV18|.|few
CASSPLGSVYEQYF
TGTGCCAGCTCACCTCTGGGGTCCGTCTACGAGCAGTACTTC
>TRBJ2-3|TRBV6-1|.|.
CASSDQWISTDTQYF
TGTGCCAGCAGTGATCAGTGGATTAGCACAGATACGCAGTATTTT
>TRBJ2-3|TRBV11-2|TRBD2|.
CASSLEGRGRGTDTQYF
TGTGCCAGCAGCTTAGAGGGGCGGGGGAGGGGCACAGATACGCAGTATTTT
>TRBJ2-1|TRBV20-1|TRBD2|few
CSAPLAGGRSYNEQFF
TGCAGTGCTCCTCTGGCGGGGGGGCGGTCCTACAATGAGCAGTTCTTC